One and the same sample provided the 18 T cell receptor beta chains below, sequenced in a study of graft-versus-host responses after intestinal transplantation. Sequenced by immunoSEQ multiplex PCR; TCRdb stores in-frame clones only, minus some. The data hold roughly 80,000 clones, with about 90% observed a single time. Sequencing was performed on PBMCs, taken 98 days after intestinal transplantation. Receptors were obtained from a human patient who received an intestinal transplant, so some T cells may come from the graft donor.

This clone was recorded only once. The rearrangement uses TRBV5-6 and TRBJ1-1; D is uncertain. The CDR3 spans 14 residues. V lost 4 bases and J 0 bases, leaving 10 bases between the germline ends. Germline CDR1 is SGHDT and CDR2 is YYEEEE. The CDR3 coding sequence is TGTGCCAGCAGCGTCATAATCCTGAACACTGAAGCTTTCTTT. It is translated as CASSVIILNTEAFF.

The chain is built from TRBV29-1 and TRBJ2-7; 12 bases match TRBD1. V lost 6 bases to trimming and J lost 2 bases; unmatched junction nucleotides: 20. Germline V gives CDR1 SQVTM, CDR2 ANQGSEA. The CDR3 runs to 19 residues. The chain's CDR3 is CSVESRGTGGLSRPYEQYF. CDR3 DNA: TGCAGCGTCGAGAGTAGGGGGACAGGGGGCCTTTCTCGGCCCTACGAGCAGTACTTC.

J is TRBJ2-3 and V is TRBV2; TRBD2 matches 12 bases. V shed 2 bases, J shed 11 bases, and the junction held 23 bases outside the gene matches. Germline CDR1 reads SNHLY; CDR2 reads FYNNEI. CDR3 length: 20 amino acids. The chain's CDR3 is CASSEMSPRLAGALRRRQYF. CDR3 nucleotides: TGTGCCAGCAGTGAAATGTCACCACGACTAGCGGGGGCTCTTCGACGCAGGCAGTATTTT.

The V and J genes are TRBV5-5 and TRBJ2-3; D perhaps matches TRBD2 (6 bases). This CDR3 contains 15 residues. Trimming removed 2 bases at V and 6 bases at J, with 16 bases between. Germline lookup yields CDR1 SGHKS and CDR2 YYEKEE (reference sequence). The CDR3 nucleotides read TGTGCCAGCAGCTTCCTTGCCCCCCGGGAGGATACGCAGTATTTT. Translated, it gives CASSFLAPREDTQYF.

The CDR3 is CASTPEGGSSYNEQFF. CDR3 DNA sequence: TGTGCCAGCACCCCGGAGGGGGGGAGCTCCTACAATGAGCAGTTCTTC. The chain has TRBV28 and TRBJ2-1; possible D gene TRBD2, 7 bases. The V end lost 7 bases, the J end lost 0 bases, and 16 bases lay between the germline ends. This CDR3 region has 16 residues. CDR1 and CDR2 (germline): MDHEN, SYDVKM.

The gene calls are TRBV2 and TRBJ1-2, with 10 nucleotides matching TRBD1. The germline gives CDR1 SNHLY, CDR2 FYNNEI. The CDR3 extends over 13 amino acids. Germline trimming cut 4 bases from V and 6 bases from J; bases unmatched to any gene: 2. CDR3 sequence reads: CASSGDRGDGYTF. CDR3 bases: TGTGCCAGCAGTGGGGACAGGGGCGATGGCTACACCTTC. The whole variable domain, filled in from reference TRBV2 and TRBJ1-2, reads EPEVTQTPSHQVTQMGQEVILRCVPISNHLYFYWYRQILGQKVEFLVSFYNNEISEKSEIFDDQFSVERPDGSNFTLKIRSTKLEDSAMYFCASSGDRGDGYTFGSGTRLTVV.

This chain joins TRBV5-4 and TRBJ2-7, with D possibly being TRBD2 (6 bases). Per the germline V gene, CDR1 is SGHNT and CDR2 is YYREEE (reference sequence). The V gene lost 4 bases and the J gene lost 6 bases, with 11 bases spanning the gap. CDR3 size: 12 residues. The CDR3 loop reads CASSELAREQYF. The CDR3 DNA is TGTGCCAGCAGCGAACTAGCTCGCGAGCAGTACTTC. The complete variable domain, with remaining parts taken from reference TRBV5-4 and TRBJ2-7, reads ETGVTQSPTHLIKTRGQQVTLRCSSQSGHNTVSWYQQALGQGPQFIFQYYREEENGRGNFPPRFSGLQFPNYSSELNVNALELDDSALYLCASSELAREQYFGPGTRLTVT.

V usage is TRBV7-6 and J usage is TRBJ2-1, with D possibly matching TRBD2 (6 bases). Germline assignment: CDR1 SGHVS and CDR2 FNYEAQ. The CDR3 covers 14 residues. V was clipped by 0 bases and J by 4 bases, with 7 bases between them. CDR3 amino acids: CASSLAEGYNEQFF. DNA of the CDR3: TGTGCCAGCAGCTTAGCGGAGGGGTACAATGAGCAGTTCTTC.

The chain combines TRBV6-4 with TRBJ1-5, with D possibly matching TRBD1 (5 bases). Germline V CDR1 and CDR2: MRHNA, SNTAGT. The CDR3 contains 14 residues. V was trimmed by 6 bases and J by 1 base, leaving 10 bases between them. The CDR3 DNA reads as TGTGCCAGCAGCAGAGGACAAAGCAATCAGCCCCAGCATTTT. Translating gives CASSRGQSNQPQHF.

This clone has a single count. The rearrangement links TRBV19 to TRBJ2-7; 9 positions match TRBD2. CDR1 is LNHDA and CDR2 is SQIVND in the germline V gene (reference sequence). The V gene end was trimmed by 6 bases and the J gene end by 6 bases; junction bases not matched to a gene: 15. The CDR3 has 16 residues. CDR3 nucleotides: TGTGCCAGTAGCCTTACCTCCGGAGGACTAGCGATCGAGCAGTACTTC. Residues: CASSLTSGGLAIEQYF.

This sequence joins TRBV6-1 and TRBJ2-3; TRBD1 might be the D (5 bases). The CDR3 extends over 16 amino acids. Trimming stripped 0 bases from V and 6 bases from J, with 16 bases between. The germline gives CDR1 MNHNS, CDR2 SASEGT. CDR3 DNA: TGTGCCAGCAGTGAAGCGCTCTTCTGGGCAGGGGATACGCAGTATTTT. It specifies CASSEALFWAGDTQYF.

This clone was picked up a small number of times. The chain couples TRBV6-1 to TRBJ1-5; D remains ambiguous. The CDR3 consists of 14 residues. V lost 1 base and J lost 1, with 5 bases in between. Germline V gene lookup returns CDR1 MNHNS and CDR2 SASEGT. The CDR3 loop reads CASSEVRSNQPQHF. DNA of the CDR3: TGTGCCAGCAGTGAAGTCAGGAGCAATCAGCCCCAGCATTTT.

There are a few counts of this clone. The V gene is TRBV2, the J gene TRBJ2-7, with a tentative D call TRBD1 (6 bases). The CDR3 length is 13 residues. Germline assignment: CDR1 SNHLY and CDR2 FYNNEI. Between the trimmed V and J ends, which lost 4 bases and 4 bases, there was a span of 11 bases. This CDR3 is CASSVTGHYEQYF. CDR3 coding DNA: TGTGCCAGCAGTGTGACAGGCCATTACGAGCAGTACTTC.

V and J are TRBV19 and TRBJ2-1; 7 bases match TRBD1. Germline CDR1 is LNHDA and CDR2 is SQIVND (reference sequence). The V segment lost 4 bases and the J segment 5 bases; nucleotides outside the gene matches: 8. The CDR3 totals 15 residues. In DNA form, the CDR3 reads TGTGCCAGTAGTACGAACAGGGGATTGAACAATGAGCAGTTCTTC. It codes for CASSTNRGLNNEQFF.

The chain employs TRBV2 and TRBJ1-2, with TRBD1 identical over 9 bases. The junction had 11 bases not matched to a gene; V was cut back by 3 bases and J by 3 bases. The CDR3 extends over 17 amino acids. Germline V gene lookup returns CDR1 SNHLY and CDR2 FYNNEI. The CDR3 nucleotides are TGTGCCAGCAGTGATCCCCTCGACAGGGGGTATGACTATGGCTACACCTTC. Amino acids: CASSDPLDRGYDYGYTF. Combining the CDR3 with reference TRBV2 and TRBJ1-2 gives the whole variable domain EPEVTQTPSHQVTQMGQEVILRCVPISNHLYFYWYRQILGQKVEFLVSFYNNEISEKSEIFDDQFSVERPDGSNFTLKIRSTKLEDSAMYFCASSDPLDRGYDYGYTFGSGTRLTVV.

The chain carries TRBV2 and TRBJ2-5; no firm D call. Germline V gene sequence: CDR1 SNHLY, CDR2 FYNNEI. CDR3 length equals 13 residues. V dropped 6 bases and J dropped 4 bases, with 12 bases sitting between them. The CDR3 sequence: CASSPPLGETQYF. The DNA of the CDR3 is TGTGCCAGCAGCCCCCCCCTAGGAGAGACCCAGTACTTC.

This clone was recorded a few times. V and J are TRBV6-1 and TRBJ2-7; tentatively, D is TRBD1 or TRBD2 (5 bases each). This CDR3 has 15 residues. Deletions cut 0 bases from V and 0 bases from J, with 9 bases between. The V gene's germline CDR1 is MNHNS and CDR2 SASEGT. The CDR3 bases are TGTGCCAGCAGTGAAGCGGCAGGGAGCTCCTACGAGCAGTACTTC. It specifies CASSEAAGSSYEQYF.

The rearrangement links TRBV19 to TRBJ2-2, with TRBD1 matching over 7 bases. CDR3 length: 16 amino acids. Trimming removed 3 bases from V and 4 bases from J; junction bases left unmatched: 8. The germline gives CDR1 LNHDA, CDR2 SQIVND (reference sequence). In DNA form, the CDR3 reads TGTGCCAGTAGTATGCCCCCCAACAGGGGCACCGGGGAGCTGTTTTTT. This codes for CASSMPPNRGTGELFF.